This T cell receptor (beta chain) originates from a study of blood T cell repertoires in COVID-19. Looking at the study overall: Donors in the United States, Italy and Spain gave samples during acute or convalescent COVID-19.

The V end was cut by 5 bases, the J end by 3 bases, with 8 bases between. CDR1 and CDR2 from the germline V gene are MNHNY and SVGAGI (reference sequence). The CDR3 spans 13 residues. Authors' data handling: Reference gene primer amplification yielded estimated nucleated cell counts. TCRdb's table, derived via immunoSEQ multiplex PCR, lists solely in-frame clones and lacks some. From that table come the V and J calls and clone size; the DNA was used to work out D and trimming. Of about 70,000 clones listed, approximately 83% were seen once; the top ten hold 9.5% to 15%. The clonotype comes from a human donor in a cohort sampled during active COVID-19. The sequenced sample was peripheral blood. The rearrangement joins TRBV6-6 to TRBJ2-1; possible D gene TRBD2, 6 bases. DNA for the CDR3: TGTGCCAGCAGTGGGGGGATCTACAATGAGCAGTTCTTC. This sequence encodes CASSGGIYNEQFF.